This T cell receptor beta chain was identified during a study of Graves' ophthalmopathy and Graves' hyperthyroidism. Study conclusions and caveats: Most thyroid-expanded clonotypes exceeding 0.001 frequency were also found in blood.

This CDR3 is 19 amino acids long. Trimming cost V 1 base and J 1 base, with 22 bases left between them. Looked up from germline, CDR1 is SGHTA and CDR2 is FQGTGA. RNA transcripts were the source from which TCR beta CDR3 regions were amplified. In the first round, RT-PCR was carried out with HTBI primers, and a multiplex PCR formed the second round. MiXCR, applied by TCRdb to the multiplex PCR reads, yields one record per CDR3 protein. The sample contains more than 300,000 distinct CDR3 sequences, 15% to 17% of which appear only once. This clonotype was observed a few times. Its antigen is not identified.

Sequenced: peripheral blood. V gene TRBV7-3 combines with J gene TRBJ2-5; TRBD1 is a possible D gene (5 bases). This clonotype originated in a woman aged 18-35 years with stable Graves' hyperthyroidism. CDR3 nucleotide sequence: TGTGCCAGCAGCTTAATTATATCAGTTTGGTGGGGCGTCCAAGAGACCCAGTACTTC. Encoded protein: CASSLIISVWWGVQETQYF. Looking up the rest from reference TRBV7-3 and TRBJ2-5 gives the full variable domain: GAGVSQTPSNKVTEKGKYVELRCDPISGHTALYWYRQSLGQGPEFLIYFQGTGAADDSGLPNDRFFAVRPEGSVSTLKIQRTERGDSAVYLCASSLIISVWWGVQETQYFGPGTRLLVL.